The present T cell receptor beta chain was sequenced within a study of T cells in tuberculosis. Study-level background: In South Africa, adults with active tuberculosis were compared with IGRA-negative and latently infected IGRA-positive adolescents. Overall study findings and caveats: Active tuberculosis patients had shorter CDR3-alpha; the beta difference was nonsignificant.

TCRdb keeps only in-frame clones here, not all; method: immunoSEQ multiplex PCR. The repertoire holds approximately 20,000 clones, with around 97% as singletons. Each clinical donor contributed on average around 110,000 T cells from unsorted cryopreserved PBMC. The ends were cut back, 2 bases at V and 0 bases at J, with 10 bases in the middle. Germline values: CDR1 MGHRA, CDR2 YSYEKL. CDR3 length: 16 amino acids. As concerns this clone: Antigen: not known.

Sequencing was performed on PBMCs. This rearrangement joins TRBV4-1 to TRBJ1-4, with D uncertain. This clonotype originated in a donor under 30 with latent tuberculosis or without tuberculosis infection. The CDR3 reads CASSQIGSSTNEKLFF. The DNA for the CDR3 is TGCGCCAGCAGCCAAATTGGGAGTTCAACTAATGAAAAACTGTTTTTT.